These 24 T cell receptor beta chains share one sample of origin, sequenced in a study of shared clonotypes between healthy human individuals. TCRdb keeps only in-frame clones here, not all; method: immunoSEQ multiplex PCR. The table records around 1.6 million clones, around 98% of them present only once. The sequenced material came from naive CD4+ T cells sorted from blood. The sample's subset: CD45RA+ positively selected. The receptors come from a man aged 25 to 40 in good health.

The chain couples TRBV13 to TRBJ2-3, with D uncertain. Per germline, CDR1 PRHDT and CDR2 FYEKMQ (reference sequence). V was shortened by 2 bases and J by 2 bases, with 11 bases between the two germline ends. CDR3 length: 15 amino acids. Here the CDR3 reads CASSLTRAPTDTQYF. CDR3 sequence (DNA): TGTGCCAGCAGCTTAACCAGAGCCCCCACAGATACGCAGTATTTT.

This chain connects TRBV5-1 to TRBJ2-7; 7 positions agree with TRBD1. The germline V gene has CDR1 SGHRS and CDR2 YFSETQ. The CDR3 has 15 residues. V was clipped by 3 bases and J by 6 bases; unmatched bases: 12. CDR3 sequence reads: CASSSGQVVPSEQYF. In DNA, the CDR3 is TGCGCCAGCAGCTCCGGACAGGTGGTACCCTCCGAGCAGTACTTC. The full variable domain, completed using reference TRBV5-1 and TRBJ2-7, is KAGVTQTPRYLIKTRGQQVTLSCSPISGHRSVSWYQQTPGQGLQFLFEYFSETQRNKGNFPGRFSGRQFSNSRSEMNVSTLELGDSALYLCASSSGQVVPSEQYFGPGTRLTVT.

The chain joins TRBV6-1 to TRBJ2-5, with TRBD1 identical over 9 bases. CDR1 is MNHNS and CDR2 is SASEGT in the germline V gene. This CDR3 contains 15 residues. The ends lost 8 bases at V and 2 bases at J; junction bases unmatched: 9. The CDR3 DNA is TGTGCCAGCCGAAGCCGGGACAGGGCACAAGAGACCCAGTACTTC. Translation gives CASRSRDRAQETQYF.

V gene TRBV5-4 combines with J gene TRBJ2-7, with 7 bases aligning to TRBD2. Germline values: CDR1 SGHNT, CDR2 YYREEE (reference sequence). V was pared by 1 base and J by 0 bases, with 4 bases of the junction left unmatched. This CDR3 contains 15 residues. The CDR3 loop reads CASSLSSGHSYEQYF. DNA for the CDR3: TGTGCCAGCAGCTTGAGTAGCGGGCACTCCTACGAGCAGTACTTC.

V usage is TRBV28 and J usage is TRBJ1-5; TRBD1 is a possible D gene (5 bases). The germline V and J ends were trimmed by 1 base and 0 bases, with 25 bases remaining between them. The germline V gene has CDR1 MDHEN and CDR2 SYDVKM. The CDR3 sequence is 21 residues long. The CDR3 sequence is CASSLFGARGPPPYSNQPQHF. As DNA, the CDR3 is TGTGCCAGCAGTTTATTTGGGGCCCGGGGCCCCCCACCTTATAGCAATCAGCCCCAGCATTTT. The whole variable domain, remainder taken from reference TRBV28 and TRBJ1-5, is DVKVTQSSRYLVKRTGEKVFLECVQDMDHENMFWYRQDPGLGLRLIYFSYDVKMKEKGDIPEGYSVSREKKERFSLILESASTNQTSMYLCASSLFGARGPPPYSNQPQHFGDGTRLSIL.

This chain joins TRBV6-1 and TRBJ2-1; D gene ambiguous. The CDR3 length is 14 residues. Germline V gene lookup returns CDR1 MNHNS and CDR2 SASEGT. V lost 6 bases and J lost 6, with 15 bases in between. The CDR3 DNA reads as TGTGCCAGCAGCGCCATGCAGCCGGGCAATGAGCAGTTCTTC. Translating gives CASSAMQPGNEQFF.

V and J are TRBV29-1 and TRBJ2-1, with no clear D. V was pared by 0 bases and J by 13 bases, with 16 bases between. Germline V gene data show CDR1 as SQVTM and CDR2 as ANQGSEA. CDR3 length: 13 amino acids. CDR3 DNA sequence: TGCAGCGTTGAAGATCTCGAGACCACCCGACAGTTCTTC. Protein: CSVEDLETTRQFF.

This chain uses TRBV27 with TRBJ2-3; TRBD2 might be the D (6 bases). Looked up from germline, CDR1 is MNHEY and CDR2 is SMNVEV (reference sequence). The germline V and J ends were trimmed by 3 bases and 0 bases, with 10 bases remaining between them. The CDR3 contains 15 residues. The CDR3 DNA reads TGTGCCAGCAGTTTCCGGGGACTCAGCACAGATACGCAGTATTTT. It specifies CASSFRGLSTDTQYF.

The rearrangement links TRBV10-1 to TRBJ1-5, with unresolved D. Germline CDR1 WNHNN, CDR2 SYGVQD (reference sequence). The CDR3 length is 13 residues. V lost 2 bases and J lost 5, with 7 bases in between. CDR3 sequence: CASSEIGDQPQHF. The CDR3 DNA reads TGCGCCAGCAGTGAGATTGGGGATCAGCCCCAGCATTTT.

V usage is TRBV10-1 and J usage is TRBJ2-3; 7 bases align to TRBD1. Trimming took 5 bases from V and 2 from J; bases not matched to a gene: 4. CDR3 length: 14 residues. Germline V gene lookup returns CDR1 WNHNN and CDR2 SYGVQD (reference sequence). DNA for the CDR3: TGCGCCAGCAGTCGACAGGGCAACACAGATACGCAGTATTTT. Translating it yields CASSRQGNTDTQYF.

The sample holds one count of this clone. The chain recombines TRBV19 with TRBJ1-2, with 8 bases fitting TRBD1. Germline V gene lookup returns CDR1 LNHDA and CDR2 SQIVND (reference sequence). The J segment lost 2 bases and the V segment lost 3 bases, leaving 5 bases of the junction unmatched. This CDR3 has 15 amino acids. In DNA, the CDR3 is TGTGCCAGTAGTATTGCGGCAGGGGGCAACTATGGCTACACCTTC. Translation gives CASSIAAGGNYGYTF.

The chain recombines TRBV18 with TRBJ2-7; D could derive from TRBD1 or TRBD2 (5 bases each). With 5 bases removed from V and 4 bases from J, the gap between germline ends came to 18 bases. This CDR3 spans 15 amino acids. CDR1 is KGHSH, CDR2 LQKENI, per germline. The CDR3 DNA follows: TGTGCCAGCTCATCAACCGGGACGCTCCCTTACGAGCAGTACTTC. Amino acids: CASSSTGTLPYEQYF.

The J gene is TRBJ2-3, the V gene TRBV7-9; no clear D. The CDR3 runs 12 residues. V gave up 5 bases and J gave up 6 bases, with 9 bases separating them. Germline V gene sequence: CDR1 SEHNR, CDR2 FQNEAQ (reference sequence). The CDR3 DNA reads TGTGCCAGCAGCGTGACGTTGGATACGCAGTATTTT. Translated, it gives CASSVTLDTQYF.

This clone was seen a single time. The identical CDR3 is also encoded by other nucleotide sequences in the sample. V usage is TRBV18 and J usage is TRBJ1-5; the match to TRBD1 covers 9 bases. Germline CDR1 reads KGHSH; CDR2 reads LQKENI. The V and J ends lost 0 bases and 2 bases, in that order; junction bases with no gene match: 2. This CDR3 comprises 16 residues. CDR3 residues: CASSPPGDRGNQPQHF. The DNA of the CDR3 is TGTGCCAGCTCACCACCGGGGGACAGGGGCAATCAGCCCCAGCATTTT.

The chain uses TRBV19 and TRBJ2-5; the match to TRBD2 covers 13 bases. Germline values: CDR1 LNHDA, CDR2 SQIVND (reference sequence). The CDR3 is 15 amino acids. J gave up 4 bases and V 5 bases, and 4 bases lay outside the gene matches. DNA of the CDR3: TGTGCCAGTAGTGTACTAGCGGGAGGGATAGAGACCCAGTACTTC. Translating gives CASSVLAGGIETQYF.

Turning to this clone: This sample also contains other DNA sequences that code for the same CDR3. The J gene is TRBJ2-7, the V gene TRBV18; no clear D. The CDR3 loop spans 12 amino acids. Trimming cost V 0 bases and J 4 bases, with 4 bases left between them. Germline V gene lookup returns CDR1 KGHSH and CDR2 LQKENI. The DNA of the CDR3 is TGTGCCAGCTCACCACCGAGTTACGAGCAGTACTTC. Translated, it gives CASSPPSYEQYF.

The V and J genes are TRBV7-2 and TRBJ2-7; no clear D gene. The CDR3 sequence is 15 residues long. The V gene lost 1 base and the J gene lost 2 bases, with 12 bases spanning the gap. The germline V gene encodes CDR1 SGHTA and CDR2 FQGNSA. This chain's CDR3 is CASSLEVSSTYEQYF. The CDR3 bases are TGTGCCAGCAGCTTAGAGGTTAGCTCAACCTACGAGCAGTACTTC.

The chain recombines TRBV5-4 with TRBJ2-7, with D possibly matching TRBD1 (6 bases). V lost 4 bases and J 2 bases, leaving 13 bases between the germline ends. The CDR3 runs to 14 residues. CDR1 is SGHNT, CDR2 YYREEE, per germline (reference sequence). The DNA for the CDR3 is TGTGCCAGCAGCCAGAGACAGGCACCCTACGAGCAGTACTTC. It is translated as CASSQRQAPYEQYF.

This chain uses TRBV19 with TRBJ2-1; D not resolved. CDR1 and CDR2 from the germline V gene are LNHDA and SQIVND (reference sequence). The CDR3 runs to 11 residues. V shed 3 bases and J shed 9 bases, with 6 bases lying between them. CDR3 amino acids: CASSILGEQFF. The CDR3 region has the DNA TGTGCCAGTAGTATTCTGGGTGAGCAGTTCTTC.

The genes are TRBV6-1 and TRBJ2-1, with D unresolved. This CDR3 comprises 15 residues. The V end was cut by 6 bases, the J end by 2 bases, with 14 bases between. Germline assignment: CDR1 MNHNS and CDR2 SASEGT. DNA of the CDR3: TGTGCCAGCAGCGGATGGACGACACCCTACAATGAGCAGTTCTTC. This encodes CASSGWTTPYNEQFF.

The CDR3 sequence: CASSLLGSQETQYF. DNA for the CDR3: TGTGCCAGCAGTTTACTGGGGTCGCAAGAGACCCAGTACTTC. V is TRBV28 and J is TRBJ2-5; D ambiguous. The CDR3 contains 14 residues. The germline V gene encodes CDR1 MDHEN and CDR2 SYDVKM. V lost 2 bases and J lost 2, with 9 bases in between.

J is TRBJ2-1 and V is TRBV5-4, with D possibly matching TRBD2 (5 bases). The germline gives CDR1 SGHNT, CDR2 YYREEE (reference sequence). The CDR3 loop spans 13 amino acids. With 5 bases removed from V and 5 bases from J, the gap between germline ends came to 11 bases. The CDR3 DNA reads TGTGCCAGCAGAGAGGGAGCCCACAATGAGCAGTTCTTC. Its protein product is CASREGAHNEQFF.

The CDR3, as DNA: TGTGCCAGTAGTATCGGGGGCAGTGGGAACAATCAGCCCCAGCATTTT. Translating it yields CASSIGGSGNNQPQHF. The genes are TRBV19 and TRBJ1-5; a weak D match, TRBD1 (6 bases). V was cut by 3 bases and J by 3 bases, with 15 bases left in between. Germline CDR1 reads LNHDA; CDR2 reads SQIVND (reference sequence). The CDR3 extends over 16 amino acids.

This clone has more than one count but fewer than ten. Other nucleotide sequences in the sample specify the same CDR3. This chain links TRBV18 with TRBJ2-5, with D uncertain. The CDR3 is 11 amino acids. Trimming took off 3 bases at V and 3 bases at J, with 2 bases between the two ends. Germline loops: CDR1 KGHSH, CDR2 LQKENI. CDR3 sequence (DNA): TGTGCCAGCTCACCCAAAGAGACCCAGTACTTC. Translation gives CASSPKETQYF. The full variable domain, completed using reference TRBV18 and TRBJ2-5, is NAGVMQNPRHLVRRRGQEARLRCSPMKGHSHVYWYRQLPEEGLKFMVYLQKENIIDESGMPKERFSAEFPKEGPSILRIQQVVRGDSAAYFCASSPKETQYFGPGTRLLVL.